What follows are 10 T cell receptor beta chains derived from one specimen sequenced in a study of blood T cell repertoires in COVID-19. The protocol was immunoSEQ multiplex PCR, while the TCRdb copy is restricted to in-frame clones and leaves out a portion. The table shows around 250,000 clones, with 80% to 90% occurring only once. The sample taken for sequencing was peripheral blood. The source of these receptors is a man aged 60 to 69 with acute or convalescent COVID-19.

This rearrangement joins TRBV6-2 or TRBV6-3 to TRBJ1-2; TRBD1 is a possible D gene (5 bases). V was trimmed by 5 bases and J by 4 bases, leaving 14 bases between them. Per germline, CDR1 MNHEY and CDR2 SVGEGT. The CDR3 sequence is 14 residues long. This CDR3 reads CASSRGRRTYGYTF. CDR3 nucleotide sequence: TGTGCCAGCAGTAGGGGCAGAAGAACCTATGGCTACACCTTC.

The chain links TRBV27 to TRBJ2-1, with 8 bases matching TRBD1. Germline V gene lookup returns CDR1 MNHEY and CDR2 SMNVEV (reference sequence). The CDR3 is 16 residues long. V lost 4 bases and J lost 3; bases outside the gene matches: 8. CDR3 DNA sequence: TGTGCCAGCAGTTCCCGCCGGGACAGGAGCTACAATGAGCAGTTCTTC. Translated, it gives CASSSRRDRSYNEQFF.

This clone came up once. The V and J genes are TRBV27 and TRBJ2-5, with D tentatively TRBD1 (5 bases). With 5 bases removed from V and 2 bases from J, the gap between germline ends came to 12 bases. Germline CDR1 and CDR2: MNHEY and SMNVEV (reference sequence). The CDR3 loop spans 14 amino acids. For the CDR3, the DNA is TGTGCCAGCAGTCTCTACAGGACGCAAGAGACCCAGTACTTC. The encoded protein is CASSLYRTQETQYF.

The gene calls are TRBV11-1 and TRBJ2-1, with 8 bases matching TRBD1. Trimming cost V 5 bases and J 10 bases; bases outside gene matches: 7. This CDR3 has 13 residues. Germline V gives CDR1 SGHAT, CDR2 FQDESV (reference sequence). CDR3 sequence reads: CASSPRRDREQFF. DNA of the CDR3: TGTGCCAGCAGCCCCCGCCGGGACAGGGAGCAGTTCTTC.

The chain has TRBV28 and TRBJ2-7; a weak D match, TRBD1 (5 bases). The CDR3 extends over 14 amino acids. V lost 5 bases, J lost 0 bases, and 11 bases lay in between. The germline V gene has CDR1 MDHEN and CDR2 SYDVKM. CDR3 protein: CASSPGYLSYEQYF. The CDR3 nucleotides read TGTGCCAGCAGTCCAGGGTACCTCTCCTACGAGCAGTACTTC.

This chain links TRBV30 with TRBJ1-4, with unresolved D. Germline CDR1 GTSNPN, CDR2 SVGIG (reference sequence). V lost 3 bases and J lost 7, with 15 bases in between. The CDR3 has 14 amino acids. CDR3 protein: CAWSAGRETEKLFF. For the CDR3, the DNA is TGTGCCTGGAGCGCAGGTCGGGAAACTGAAAAACTGTTTTTT.

The V and J genes are TRBV28 and TRBJ2-1; D not certain. Germline loops: CDR1 MDHEN, CDR2 SYDVKM. V was shortened by 8 bases and J by 0 bases, with 23 bases between the two germline ends. The CDR3 spans 18 residues. In DNA form, the CDR3 reads TGTGCCAGCGGGTCTATAAACATTTTGAGGAGCTCCTACAATGAGCAGTTCTTC. Amino acid sequence: CASGSINILRSSYNEQFF.

V usage is TRBV5-6 and J usage is TRBJ2-3; TRBD2 aligns across 12 bases. Unmatched junction bases numbered 4, after V lost 1 base and J lost 4 bases. The CDR3 totals 16 residues. CDR1 SGHDT and CDR2 YYEEEE come from the germline V gene. Here the CDR3 reads CASSLLLAGGPDTQYF. CDR3 sequence (DNA): TGTGCCAGCAGCTTGCTACTAGCGGGAGGTCCAGATACGCAGTATTTT.

The genes are TRBV7-3 and TRBJ2-2; possibly TRBD1 for D (6 bases). The CDR3 runs to 17 residues. V lost 1 base, J lost 6 bases, and 18 bases lay in between. Germline V gene sequence: CDR1 SGHTA, CDR2 FQGTGA. CDR3 nucleotide sequence: TGTGCCAGCAGCTTAAACCGGCAGGGGCCGCAGGCCGGGGAGCTGTTTTTT. This sequence encodes CASSLNRQGPQAGELFF. Full variable domain (outside the CDR3, taken from reference TRBV7-3 and TRBJ2-2): GAGVSQTPSNKVTEKGKYVELRCDPISGHTALYWYRQSLGQGPEFLIYFQGTGAADDSGLPNDRFFAVRPEGSVSTLKIQRTERGDSAVYLCASSLNRQGPQAGELFFGEGSRLTVL.

The chain joins TRBV30 to TRBJ1-6, with 7 bases that match TRBD1. The V segment lost 0 bases and the J segment 6 bases; nucleotides outside the gene matches: 14. The germline V gene has CDR1 GTSNPN and CDR2 SVGIG (reference sequence). This CDR3 contains 18 residues. As DNA, the CDR3 is TGTGCCTGGAGTGTACCACCCCCCGGACAGGCGACTAATTCACCCCTCCACTTT. Its protein is CAWSVPPPGQATNSPLHF.